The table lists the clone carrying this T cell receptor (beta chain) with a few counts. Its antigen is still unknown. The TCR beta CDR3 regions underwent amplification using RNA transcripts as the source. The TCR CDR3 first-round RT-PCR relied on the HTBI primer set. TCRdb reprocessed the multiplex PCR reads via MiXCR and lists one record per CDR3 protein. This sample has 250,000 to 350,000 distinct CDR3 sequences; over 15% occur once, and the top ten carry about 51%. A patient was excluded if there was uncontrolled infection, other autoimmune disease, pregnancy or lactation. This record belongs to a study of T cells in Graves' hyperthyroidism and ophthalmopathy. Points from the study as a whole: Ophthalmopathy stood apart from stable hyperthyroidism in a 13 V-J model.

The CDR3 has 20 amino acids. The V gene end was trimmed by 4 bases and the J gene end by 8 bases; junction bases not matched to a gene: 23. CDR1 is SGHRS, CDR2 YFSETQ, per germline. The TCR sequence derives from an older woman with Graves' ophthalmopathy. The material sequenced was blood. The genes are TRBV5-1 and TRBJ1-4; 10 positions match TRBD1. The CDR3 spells CASSPGGSGTGVSSSEKLFF. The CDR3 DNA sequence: TGCGCCAGCAGCCCTGGGGGCTCCGGGACAGGGGTTTCGTCATCGGAAAAACTGTTTTTT.